The 31 T cell receptor beta chains presented below share a single source sample, sequenced in a study of blood T cell repertoires in COVID-19. Using immunoSEQ multiplex PCR, the repertoire was profiled, and TCRdb retains in-frame clones only, with some absent. The repertoire holds hundreds of thousands of clones, around 82% seen once, with about 4.5% in the top ten. Material: PBMCs or T cells enriched from blood (not recorded which). These receptors came from a man aged 25-45 years with acute COVID-19.

The chain has TRBV5-1 and TRBJ1-1, with TRBD1 as a possible D gene (6 bases). With 3 bases removed from V and 1 base from J, the gap between germline ends came to 16 bases. CDR3 length: 16 residues. Germline V gives CDR1 SGHRS, CDR2 YFSETQ. The CDR3 sequence: CASSSFPGQQNTEAFF. As DNA, the CDR3 is TGCGCCAGCAGCTCATTTCCGGGACAACAGAACACTGAAGCTTTCTTT.

The chain has TRBV6-5 and TRBJ2-3; D is possibly TRBD2 (5 bases). Germline V gene data show CDR1 as MNHEY and CDR2 as SVGAGI. The CDR3 covers 15 residues. V was shortened by 5 bases and J by 4 bases, with 16 bases between the two germline ends. CDR3 DNA sequence: TGTGCCAGCAGTCGGGGTCTGGTAGACGCAGATACGCAGTATTTT. Protein sequence: CASSRGLVDADTQYF.

Points on this clone: The same CDR3 also results from other DNA sequences found in this sample. V usage is TRBV9 and J usage is TRBJ1-3; D perhaps matches TRBD1 (6 bases). The CDR3 totals 15 residues. Trimming cost V 2 bases and J 3 bases, with 12 bases left between them. Germline V gene sequence: CDR1 SGDLS, CDR2 YYNGEE. The CDR3 sequence is CASSVTGLSGNTIYF. The CDR3 DNA is TGTGCCAGCAGCGTTACAGGGTTAAGTGGAAACACCATATATTTT.

The rearrangement links TRBV18 to TRBJ2-5, with 14 bases identical to TRBD2. Germline V gene data show CDR1 as KGHSH and CDR2 as LQKENI. The CDR3 totals 15 residues. V shed 3 bases and J 5 bases; nucleotides not matched to a gene: 2. The CDR3 here is CASSPGLAGEETQYF. CDR3 sequence (DNA): TGTGCCAGCTCACCGGGACTAGCGGGGGAGGAGACCCAGTACTTC.

The CDR3 region has the DNA TGTGCCAGAACCCAAAGACAGGGGGAAGAGACCCAGTACTTC. It specifies CARTQRQGEETQYF. The chain combines TRBV5-3 with TRBJ2-5, with 9 bases identical to TRBD1. TRBV5-3 is an ORF; its function is uncertain. CDR3 size: 14 residues. The ends lost 6 bases at V and 3 bases at J; junction bases unmatched: 6.

This clone was found once. V and J are TRBV7-2 and TRBJ2-2; D is unclear. V lost 7 bases and J lost 0, with 12 bases in between. Germline lookup yields CDR1 SGHTA and CDR2 FQGNSA. CDR3 size: 15 residues. This chain's CDR3 is CASTVRGPNTGELFF. The CDR3 nucleotides are TGTGCCAGCACCGTCCGCGGTCCGAACACCGGGGAGCTGTTTTTT. Looking up the rest from reference TRBV7-2 and TRBJ2-2 gives the full variable domain: GAGVSQSPSNKVTEKGKDVELRCDPISGHTALYWYRQSLGQGLEFLIYFQGNSAPDKSGLPSDRFSAERTGGSVSTLTIQRTQQEDSAVYLCASTVRGPNTGELFFGEGSRLTVL.

The chain uses TRBV28 and TRBJ2-7, with unresolved D. The CDR3 contains 12 residues. The germline CDR1 and CDR2 sequences are MDHEN and SYDVKM. Trimming shortened V by 10 bases and J by 2 bases, and 12 bases separated the two germline ends. The CDR3 is CATNSPAYEQYF. The CDR3 region has the DNA TGTGCCACCAACTCCCCCGCCTACGAGCAGTACTTC.

This clone came up once. The chain uses TRBV27 and TRBJ1-6; the match to TRBD1 covers 7 bases. V lost 8 bases and J lost 6; bases outside the gene matches: 7. Germline values: CDR1 MNHEY, CDR2 SMNVEV (reference sequence). This CDR3 contains 14 residues. CDR3 in amino acids: CASSTGTVNSPLHF. Here the CDR3 DNA reads TGTGCCAGCTCAACCGGGACAGTTAATTCACCCCTCCACTTT.

CDR3 residues: CASSLGGASSYNEQFF. The CDR3 region has the DNA TGCGCCAGCAGCTTGGGTGGGGCCAGCTCCTACAATGAGCAGTTCTTC. V gene TRBV5-1 combines with J gene TRBJ2-1; tentative D call: TRBD1 (5 bases). Germline V lookup: CDR1 SGHRS, CDR2 YFSETQ. The ends were cut back, 0 bases at V and 0 bases at J, with 10 bases in the middle. This CDR3 has 16 residues.

The table lists this clone with a count of one. This chain links TRBV15 with TRBJ1-6; 8 bases are a match to TRBD1. Trimming cost V 3 bases and J 11 bases; bases outside gene matches: 3. This CDR3 region has 13 residues. Germline CDR1 and CDR2: LNHNV and YYDKDF (reference sequence). DNA for the CDR3: TGTGCCACCAGCAGCGTGACAGGGGCACCCCTCCACTTT. It encodes CATSSVTGAPLHF.

This rearrangement joins TRBV9 to TRBJ2-1; no reliable D call. From germline, CDR1 is SGDLS and CDR2 YYNGEE. The germline V and J ends were trimmed by 4 bases and 5 bases, with 13 bases remaining between them. This CDR3 is 14 amino acids long. The CDR3 loop reads CASSLTPRNNEQFF. The CDR3, as DNA: TGTGCCAGCAGCTTGACTCCCCGAAACAATGAGCAGTTCTTC.

The chain carries TRBV11-2 and TRBJ1-2; D not resolved. This CDR3 comprises 14 residues. Trimming took off 3 bases at V and 4 bases at J, with 12 bases between the two ends. The V gene's germline CDR1 is SGHAT and CDR2 FQNNGV. The CDR3, as DNA: TGTGCCAGCAGCTTCGAGGCGGCTTCCTATGGCTACACCTTC. It yields the protein CASSFEAASYGYTF.

The V and J genes are TRBV2 and TRBJ2-3; 11 positions agree with TRBD2. Germline V gives CDR1 SNHLY, CDR2 FYNNEI. The CDR3 length is 13 residues. Trimming at V came to 7 bases and at J to 12 bases, leaving 9 bases not matched to a gene. CDR3 coding DNA: TGTGCCAGCACAGAACCTAGCGGGGGGCGTCAGTATTTT. This translates into CASTEPSGGRQYF. Drawing the rest from reference TRBV2 and TRBJ2-3, the complete variable domain is EPEVTQTPSHQVTQMGQEVILRCVPISNHLYFYWYRQILGQKVEFLVSFYNNEISEKSEIFDDQFSVERPDGSNFTLKIRSTKLEDSAMYFCASTEPSGGRQYFGPGTRLTVL.

The rearrangement joins TRBV4-1 to TRBJ1-2; weak D call: TRBD1 (6 bases). The CDR3 consists of 15 residues. Germline V CDR1 and CDR2: MGHRA, YSYEKL. V gave up 5 bases and J gave up 5 bases, with 18 bases separating them. The CDR3 loop reads CASSNPDRLTYGYTF. The CDR3 coding sequence is TGCGCCAGCAGCAACCCGGACAGACTAACATATGGCTACACCTTC.

The V call is TRBV7-2, the J call TRBJ1-6; 7 nucleotides match TRBD1. V lost 4 bases to trimming and J lost 14 bases; unmatched junction nucleotides: 11. Germline V lookup: CDR1 SGHTA, CDR2 FQGNSA. CDR3 size: 14 residues. The CDR3 loop reads CASSSGTAFRALHF. Written as DNA, the CDR3 is TGTGCCAGCAGCTCTGGGACAGCTTTTAGGGCCCTCCACTTT.

The rearrangement joins TRBV5-1 to TRBJ1-4; 10 nucleotides agree with TRBD1. This CDR3 has 15 residues. Germline values: CDR1 SGHRS, CDR2 YFSETQ. V lost 5 bases, J lost 5 bases, and 6 bases stayed unmatched. The CDR3 protein is CASRVGQGGNEKLFF. The CDR3 bases are TGCGCCAGCAGAGTTGGACAGGGGGGGAATGAAAAACTGTTTTTT.

The chain couples TRBV21-1 to TRBJ1-5. TRBV21-1 is a documented pseudogene. This CDR3 has 14 residues. CDR3 residues: CASSKRRGGQPQHF. CDR3 in DNA: TGTGCCAGCAGCAAAAGGAGGGGCGGTCAGCCCCAGCATTTT.

The chain employs TRBV7-2 and TRBJ1-2; 10 bases map to TRBD1. Per the germline V gene, CDR1 is SGHTA and CDR2 is FQGNSA. Losses at the gene ends were 5 bases for V and 1 base for J; bases not matched to a gene: 4. CDR3 length equals 15 residues. The CDR3 region is CASSPGTGVNYGYTF. CDR3 DNA: TGTGCCAGCAGCCCCGGGACAGGGGTTAACTATGGCTACACCTTC.

The chain couples TRBV5-1 to TRBJ1-5, with D perhaps TRBD1 (6 bases). Germline V gene data show CDR1 as SGHRS and CDR2 as YFSETQ. The CDR3 sequence is 14 residues long. Trimming took off 4 bases at V and 1 base at J, with 9 bases between the two ends. The DNA for the CDR3 is TGCGCCAGCAGCCCAGGGGAAAGCAATCAGCCCCAGCATTTT. Residues: CASSPGESNQPQHF.

The CDR3 bases are TGTGCCAGCAGCGTGACTAGCGGGGGGACCGGGGAGCTGTTTTTT. Its translation is CASSVTSGGTGELFF. The V call is TRBV2, the J call TRBJ2-2; 13 positions match TRBD2. The CDR3 has 15 residues. Germline assignment: CDR1 SNHLY and CDR2 FYNNEI. Germline trimming cut 6 bases from V and 5 bases from J; bases unmatched to any gene: 3.

This rearrangement joins TRBV4-1 to TRBJ1-4; TRBD1 matches at 10 bases. Per germline, CDR1 MGHRA and CDR2 YSYEKL. The V gene end was trimmed by 4 bases and the J gene end by 8 bases; junction bases not matched to a gene: 7. The CDR3 runs to 15 residues. In DNA, the CDR3 is TGCGCCAGCAGCCGCGCAGGACAGGGGGAGGAAAAACTGTTTTTT. This translates into CASSRAGQGEEKLFF.

Only one count was recorded for this clone. The chain couples TRBV28 to TRBJ2-7; possible D gene TRBD1, 6 bases. Between the trimmed V and J ends, which lost 7 bases and 7 bases, there was a span of 29 bases. The CDR3 sequence is 17 residues long. The germline V gene has CDR1 MDHEN and CDR2 SYDVKM. CDR3 bases: TGTGCCAGCACGAGAATTAACCGGGACACACCATTCGGGGAGCAGTACTTC. Residues: CASTRINRDTPFGEQYF.

J is TRBJ1-2 and V is TRBV4-2; 7 bases fit TRBD1. Germline V lookup: CDR1 LGHNA, CDR2 YNFKEQ. The CDR3 loop spans 17 amino acids. The ends lost 0 bases at V and 4 bases at J; junction bases unmatched: 11. In DNA form, the CDR3 reads TGTGCCAGCAGCCAAGACTCGGACAGGACCCCATCCTATGGCTACACCTTC. Translated: CASSQDSDRTPSYGYTF.

This clone appeared a few times. Additional DNA sequences in this sample encode the identical CDR3. This CDR3 is CASSLGRNTEAFF. CDR3 nucleotide sequence: TGTGCCAGCAGCTTAGGCAGAAACACTGAAGCTTTCTTT. The chain carries TRBV7-9 and TRBJ1-1, with D hard to call. Germline CDR1 and CDR2: SEHNR and FQNEAQ (reference sequence). V was cut by 1 base and J by 2 bases, with 5 bases left in between. CDR3 size: 13 residues. Combining the CDR3 with reference TRBV7-9 and TRBJ1-1 gives the whole variable domain DTGVSQNPRHKITKRGQNVTFRCDPISEHNRLYWYRQTLGQGPEFLTYFQNEAQLEKSRLLSDRFSAERPKGSFSTLEIQRTEQGDSAMYLCASSLGRNTEAFFGQGTRLTVV.

The chain combines TRBV10-3 with TRBJ2-1; D is unclear. V was cut by 3 bases and J by 6 bases, with 9 bases left in between. The CDR3 runs to 13 residues. From germline, CDR1 is ENHRY and CDR2 SYGVKD. The DNA for the CDR3 is TGTGCCATCAGTGATATTTCGGGCAATGAGCAGTTCTTC. The encoded protein is CAISDISGNEQFF.

This clone appeared a single time. The chain uses TRBV28 and TRBJ1-2; D gene ambiguous. The V gene lost 6 bases and the J gene lost 8 bases, with 10 bases spanning the gap. CDR3 length: 11 amino acids. Germline V lookup: CDR1 MDHEN, CDR2 SYDVKM. CDR3 bases: TGTGCCAGCAGCCAGTATTGGGGCTACACCTTC. This translates into CASSQYWGYTF.

The chain recombines TRBV6-6 with TRBJ1-5, with a weak D call TRBD1 (5 bases). This CDR3 spans 13 amino acids. The ends were cut back, 5 bases at V and 3 bases at J, with 8 bases in the middle. Germline assignment: CDR1 MNHNY and CDR2 SVGAGI (reference sequence). Written as DNA, the CDR3 is TGTGCCAGCAGTGACAGTAACAATCAGCCCCAGCATTTT. Translated, it gives CASSDSNNQPQHF.

This chain connects TRBV6-5 to TRBJ2-2; D possibly corresponds to TRBD2 (6 bases). CDR1 is MNHEY, CDR2 SVGAGI, per germline. The V end was cut by 6 bases, the J end by 1 base, with 12 bases between. The CDR3 sequence is 15 residues long. The chain's CDR3 is CASSDPGRNTGELFF. The CDR3 nucleotides are TGTGCCAGCAGCGACCCCGGGAGGAACACCGGGGAGCTGTTTTTT.

In DNA form, the CDR3 reads TGTGCCAGCAGCTCTCGGGGCTATGGCTACACCTTC. Residues: CASSSRGYGYTF. The V call is TRBV9, the J call TRBJ1-2; no reliable D call. This CDR3 has 12 residues. CDR1 and CDR2 (germline): SGDLS, YYNGEE. V lost 4 bases and J lost 4, with 8 bases in between.

The chain is built from TRBV6-6 and TRBJ2-7; D may be TRBD1 (5 bases). Trimming took 6 bases from V and 2 from J, leaving 17 bases between them. The length of the CDR3 is 15 residues. Germline-derived CDR1 and CDR2 are MNHNY and SVGAGI (reference sequence). The CDR3 DNA reads TGTGCCAGCAGCTCATCCGGGTACAGGCCCTACGAGCAGTACTTC. This sequence encodes CASSSSGYRPYEQYF.

This sequence joins TRBV15 and TRBJ2-7, with a tentative D call TRBD1 (6 bases). The CDR3 loop spans 14 amino acids. Germline V gene data show CDR1 as LNHNV and CDR2 as YYDKDF (reference sequence). Trimming shortened V by 6 bases and J by 3 bases, and 15 bases separated the two germline ends. As DNA, the CDR3 is TGTGCCACCAGGGAGTCGGGACAAAACTACGAGCAGTACTTC. Translated, it gives CATRESGQNYEQYF.